This T cell receptor (beta chain) was observed in a study of T cell clonality in common variable immunodeficiency. Study results and caveats: Fewer deletions and N-nucleotide insertions were reportedly seen in common variable immunodeficiency TCR beta sequences.

This clone has ten or more counts. As yet, its antigen is unknown. The method was immunoSEQ multiplex PCR; TCRdb's version includes in-frame clones alone and lacks a portion of them. The counts give approximately 29,000 clones, none of them seen only once; about 3.3% is held by the top ten. The receptor was derived from a human donor with common variable immunodeficiency. The sample taken for sequencing was peripheral blood mononuclear cells.

The sequenced CDR3 bases are TGTGCCAGTAGGGACAGGGGGACGAACACTGAA. As protein: CASRDRGTNTE. The whole CDR3 protein reads CASRDRGTNTEAFF. The J gene is TRBJ1-1, the V gene TRBV19; 10 bases agree with TRBD1. The CDR3 end is not reached by the read, which stops 3 residues before it; the germline J gene fills it in. The CDR3 is 14 amino acids. Germline-derived CDR1 and CDR2 are LNHDA and SQIVND (reference sequence). V trimming: 6 bases; J trimming: 1 base; junction bases outside the gene matches: 2. Looking up the rest from reference TRBV19 and TRBJ1-1 gives the full variable domain: DGGITQSPKYLFRKEGQNVTLSCEQNLNHDAMYWYRQDPGQGLRLIYYSQIVNDFQKGDIAEGYSVSREKKESFPLTVTSAQKNPTAFYLCASRDRGTNTEAFFGQGTRLTVV.